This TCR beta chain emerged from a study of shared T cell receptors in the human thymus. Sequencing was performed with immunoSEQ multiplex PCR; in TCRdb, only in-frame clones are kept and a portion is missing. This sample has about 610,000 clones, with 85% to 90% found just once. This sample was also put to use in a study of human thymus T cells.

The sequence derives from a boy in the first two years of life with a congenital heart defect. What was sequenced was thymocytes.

CDR3 coding DNA: TGTGCCAGCAGTGAAGTGGACACCCGCTCCTACAATGAGCAGTTCTTC. Encoded protein: CASSEVDTRSYNEQFF. The chain carries TRBV6-1 and TRBJ2-1, with D possibly matching TRBD1 (5 bases). The V gene lost 1 base and the J gene lost 0 bases, with 10 bases spanning the gap. Germline V lookup: CDR1 MNHNS, CDR2 SASEGT. The CDR3 runs to 16 residues.